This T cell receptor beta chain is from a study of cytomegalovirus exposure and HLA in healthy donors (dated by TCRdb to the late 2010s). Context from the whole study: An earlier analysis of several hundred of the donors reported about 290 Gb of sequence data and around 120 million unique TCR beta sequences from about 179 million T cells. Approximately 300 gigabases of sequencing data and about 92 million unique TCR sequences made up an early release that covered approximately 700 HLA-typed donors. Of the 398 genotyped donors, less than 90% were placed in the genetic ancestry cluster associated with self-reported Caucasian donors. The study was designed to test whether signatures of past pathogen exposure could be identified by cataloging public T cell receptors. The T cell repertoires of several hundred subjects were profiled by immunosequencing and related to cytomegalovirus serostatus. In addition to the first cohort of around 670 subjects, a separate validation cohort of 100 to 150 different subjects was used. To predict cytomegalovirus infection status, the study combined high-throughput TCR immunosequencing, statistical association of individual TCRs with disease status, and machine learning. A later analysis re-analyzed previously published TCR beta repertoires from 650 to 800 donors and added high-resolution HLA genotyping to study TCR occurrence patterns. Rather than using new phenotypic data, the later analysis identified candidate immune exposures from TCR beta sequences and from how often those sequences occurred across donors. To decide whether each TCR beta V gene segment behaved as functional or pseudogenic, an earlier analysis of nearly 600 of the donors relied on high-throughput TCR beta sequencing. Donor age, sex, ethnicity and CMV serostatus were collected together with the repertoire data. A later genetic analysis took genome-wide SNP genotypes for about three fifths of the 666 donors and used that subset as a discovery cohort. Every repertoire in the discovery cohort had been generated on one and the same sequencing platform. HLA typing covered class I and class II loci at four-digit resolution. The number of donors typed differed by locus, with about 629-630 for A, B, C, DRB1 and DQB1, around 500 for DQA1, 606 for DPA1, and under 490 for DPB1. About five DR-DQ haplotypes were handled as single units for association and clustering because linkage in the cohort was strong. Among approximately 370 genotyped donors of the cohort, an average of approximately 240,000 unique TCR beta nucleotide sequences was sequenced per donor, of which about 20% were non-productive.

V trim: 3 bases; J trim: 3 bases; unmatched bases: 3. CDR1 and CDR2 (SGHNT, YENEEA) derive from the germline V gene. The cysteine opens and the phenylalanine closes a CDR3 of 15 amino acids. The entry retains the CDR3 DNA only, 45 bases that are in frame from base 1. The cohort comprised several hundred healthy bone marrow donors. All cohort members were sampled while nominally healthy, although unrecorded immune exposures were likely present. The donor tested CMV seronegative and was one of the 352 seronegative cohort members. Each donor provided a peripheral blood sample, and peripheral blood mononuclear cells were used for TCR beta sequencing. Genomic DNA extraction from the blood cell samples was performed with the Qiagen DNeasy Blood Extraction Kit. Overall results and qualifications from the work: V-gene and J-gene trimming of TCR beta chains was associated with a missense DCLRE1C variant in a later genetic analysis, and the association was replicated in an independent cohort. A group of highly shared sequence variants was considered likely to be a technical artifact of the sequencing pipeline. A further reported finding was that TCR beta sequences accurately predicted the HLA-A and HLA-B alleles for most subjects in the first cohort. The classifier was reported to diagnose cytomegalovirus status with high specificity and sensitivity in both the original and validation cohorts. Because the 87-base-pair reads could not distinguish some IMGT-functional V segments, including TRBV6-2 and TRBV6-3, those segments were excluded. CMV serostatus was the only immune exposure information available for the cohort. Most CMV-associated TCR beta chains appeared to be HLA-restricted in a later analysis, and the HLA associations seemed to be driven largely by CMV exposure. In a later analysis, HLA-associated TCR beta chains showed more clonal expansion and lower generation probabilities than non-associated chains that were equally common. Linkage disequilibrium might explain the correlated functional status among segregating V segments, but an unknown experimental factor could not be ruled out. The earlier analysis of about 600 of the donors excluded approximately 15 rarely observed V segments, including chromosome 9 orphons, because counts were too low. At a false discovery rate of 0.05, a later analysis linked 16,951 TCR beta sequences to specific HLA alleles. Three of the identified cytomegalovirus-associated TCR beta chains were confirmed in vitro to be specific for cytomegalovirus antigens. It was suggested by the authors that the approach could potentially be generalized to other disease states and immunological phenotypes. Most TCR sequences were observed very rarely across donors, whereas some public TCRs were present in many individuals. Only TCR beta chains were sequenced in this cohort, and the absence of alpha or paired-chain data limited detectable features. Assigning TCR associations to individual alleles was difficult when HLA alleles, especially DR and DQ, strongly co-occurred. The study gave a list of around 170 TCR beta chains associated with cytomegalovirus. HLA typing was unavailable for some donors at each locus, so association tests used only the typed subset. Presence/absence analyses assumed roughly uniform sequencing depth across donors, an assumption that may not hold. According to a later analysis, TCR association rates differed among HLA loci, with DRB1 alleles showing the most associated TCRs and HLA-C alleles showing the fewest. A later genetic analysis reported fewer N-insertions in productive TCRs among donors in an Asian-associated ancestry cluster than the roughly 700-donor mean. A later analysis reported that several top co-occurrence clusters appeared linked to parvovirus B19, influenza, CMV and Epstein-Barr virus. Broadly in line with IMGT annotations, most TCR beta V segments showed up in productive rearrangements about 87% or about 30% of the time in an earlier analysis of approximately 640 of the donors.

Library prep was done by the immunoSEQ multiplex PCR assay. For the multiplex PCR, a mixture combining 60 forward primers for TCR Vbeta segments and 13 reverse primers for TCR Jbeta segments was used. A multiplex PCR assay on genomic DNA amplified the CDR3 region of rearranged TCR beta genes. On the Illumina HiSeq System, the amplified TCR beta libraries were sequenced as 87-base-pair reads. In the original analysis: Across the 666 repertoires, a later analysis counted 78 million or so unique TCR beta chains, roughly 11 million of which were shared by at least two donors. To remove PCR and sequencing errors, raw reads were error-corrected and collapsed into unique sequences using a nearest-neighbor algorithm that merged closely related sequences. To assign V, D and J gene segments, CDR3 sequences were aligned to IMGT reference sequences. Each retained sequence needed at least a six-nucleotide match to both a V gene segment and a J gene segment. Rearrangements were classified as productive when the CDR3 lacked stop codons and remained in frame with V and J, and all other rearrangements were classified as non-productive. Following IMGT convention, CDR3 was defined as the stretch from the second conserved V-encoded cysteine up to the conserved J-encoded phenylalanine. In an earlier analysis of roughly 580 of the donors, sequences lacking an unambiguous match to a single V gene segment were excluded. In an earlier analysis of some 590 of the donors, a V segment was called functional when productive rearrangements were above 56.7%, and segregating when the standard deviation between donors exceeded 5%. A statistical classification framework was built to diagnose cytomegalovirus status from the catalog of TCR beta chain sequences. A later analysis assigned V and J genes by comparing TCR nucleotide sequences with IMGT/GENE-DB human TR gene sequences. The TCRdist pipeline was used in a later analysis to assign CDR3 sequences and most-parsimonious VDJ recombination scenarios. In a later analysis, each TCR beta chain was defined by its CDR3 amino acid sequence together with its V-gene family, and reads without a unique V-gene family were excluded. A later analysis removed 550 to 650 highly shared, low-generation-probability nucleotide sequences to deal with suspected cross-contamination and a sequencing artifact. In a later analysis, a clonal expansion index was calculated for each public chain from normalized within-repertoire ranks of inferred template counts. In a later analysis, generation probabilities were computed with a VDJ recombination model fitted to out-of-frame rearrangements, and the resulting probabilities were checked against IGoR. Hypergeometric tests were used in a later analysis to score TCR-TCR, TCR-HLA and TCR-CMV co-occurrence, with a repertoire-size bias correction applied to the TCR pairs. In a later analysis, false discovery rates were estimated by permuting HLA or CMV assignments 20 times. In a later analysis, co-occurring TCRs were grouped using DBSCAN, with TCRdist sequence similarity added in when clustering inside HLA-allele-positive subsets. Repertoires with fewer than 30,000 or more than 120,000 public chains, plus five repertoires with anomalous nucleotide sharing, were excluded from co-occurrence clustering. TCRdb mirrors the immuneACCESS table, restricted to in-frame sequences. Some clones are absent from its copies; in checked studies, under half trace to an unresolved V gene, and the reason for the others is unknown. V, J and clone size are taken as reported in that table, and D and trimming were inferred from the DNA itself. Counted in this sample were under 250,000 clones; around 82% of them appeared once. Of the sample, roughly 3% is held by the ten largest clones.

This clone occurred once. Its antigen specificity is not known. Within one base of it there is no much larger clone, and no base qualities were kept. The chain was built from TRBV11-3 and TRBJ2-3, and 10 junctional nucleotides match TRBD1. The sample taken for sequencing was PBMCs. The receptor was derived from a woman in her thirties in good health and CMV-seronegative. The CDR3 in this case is CASSFGTGVTDTQYF. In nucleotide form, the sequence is TGTGCCAGCAGCTTTGGGACAGGGGTTACAGATACGCAGTATTTT.